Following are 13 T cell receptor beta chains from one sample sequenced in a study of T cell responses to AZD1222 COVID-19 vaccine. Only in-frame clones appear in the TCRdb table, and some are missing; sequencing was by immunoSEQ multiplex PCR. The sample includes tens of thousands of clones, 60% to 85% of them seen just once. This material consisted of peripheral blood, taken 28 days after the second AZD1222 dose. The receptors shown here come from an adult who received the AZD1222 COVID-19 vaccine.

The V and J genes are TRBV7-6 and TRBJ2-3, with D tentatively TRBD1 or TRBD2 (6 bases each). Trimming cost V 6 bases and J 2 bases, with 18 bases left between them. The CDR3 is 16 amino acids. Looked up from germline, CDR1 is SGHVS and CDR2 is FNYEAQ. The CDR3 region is CASSLEGGPSTDTQYF. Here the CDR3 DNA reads TGTGCCAGCAGTCTCGAGGGGGGACCTTCCACAGATACGCAGTATTTT.

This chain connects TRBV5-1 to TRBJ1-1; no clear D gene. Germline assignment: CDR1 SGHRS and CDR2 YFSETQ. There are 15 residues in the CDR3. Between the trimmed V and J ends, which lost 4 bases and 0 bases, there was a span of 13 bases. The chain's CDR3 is CASSRSWAMNTEAFF. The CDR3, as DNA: TGCGCCAGCAGCCGCTCGTGGGCCATGAACACTGAAGCTTTCTTT.

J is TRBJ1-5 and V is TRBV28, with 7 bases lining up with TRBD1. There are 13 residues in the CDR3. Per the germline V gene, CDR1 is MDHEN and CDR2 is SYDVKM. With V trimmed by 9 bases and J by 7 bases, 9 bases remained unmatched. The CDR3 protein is CARVQGVVQPQHF. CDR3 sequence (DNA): TGTGCCAGGGTCCAGGGGGTTGTGCAGCCCCAGCATTTT.

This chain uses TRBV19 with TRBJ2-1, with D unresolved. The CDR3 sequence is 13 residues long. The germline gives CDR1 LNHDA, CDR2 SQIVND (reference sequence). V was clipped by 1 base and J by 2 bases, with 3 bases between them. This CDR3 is CASSIVAYNEQFF. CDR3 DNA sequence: TGTGCCAGTAGTATAGTGGCCTACAATGAGCAGTTCTTC.

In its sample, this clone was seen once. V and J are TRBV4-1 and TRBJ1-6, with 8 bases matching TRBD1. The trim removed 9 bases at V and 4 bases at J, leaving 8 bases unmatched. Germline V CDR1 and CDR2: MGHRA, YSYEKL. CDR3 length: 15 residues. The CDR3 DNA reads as TGCGCCAGTAAACCGGACAGGGAGTATAATTCACCCCTCCACTTT. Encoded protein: CASKPDREYNSPLHF.

CDR3 residues: CASNTGGGYGYTF. The CDR3 DNA is TGTGCCAGCAATACCGGGGGCGGCTATGGCTACACCTTC. V usage is TRBV19 and J usage is TRBJ1-2; D is perhaps TRBD1 (6 bases). V gave up 9 bases and J gave up 4 bases, with 15 bases separating them. Germline lookup yields CDR1 LNHDA and CDR2 SQIVND (reference sequence). The CDR3 contains 13 residues.

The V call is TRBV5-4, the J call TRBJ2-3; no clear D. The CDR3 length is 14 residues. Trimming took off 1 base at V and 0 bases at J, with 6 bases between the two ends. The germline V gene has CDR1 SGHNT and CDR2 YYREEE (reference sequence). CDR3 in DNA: TGTGCCAGCAGCTTGTTTGTTAGCACAGATACGCAGTATTTT. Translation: CASSLFVSTDTQYF.

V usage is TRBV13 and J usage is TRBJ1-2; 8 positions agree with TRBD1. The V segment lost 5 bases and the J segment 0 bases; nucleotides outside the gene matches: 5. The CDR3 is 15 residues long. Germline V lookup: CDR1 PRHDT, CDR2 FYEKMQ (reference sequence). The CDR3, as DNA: TGTGCCAGCAGCACCGGGACAGGAGCTAACTATGGCTACACCTTC. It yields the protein CASSTGTGANYGYTF.

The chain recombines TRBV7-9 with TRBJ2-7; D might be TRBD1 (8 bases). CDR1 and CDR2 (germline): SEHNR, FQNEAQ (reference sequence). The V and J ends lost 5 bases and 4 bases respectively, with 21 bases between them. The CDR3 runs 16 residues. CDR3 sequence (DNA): TGTGCCAGCAGCCCCCCGCGGACAGGGAGGGAATACGAGCAGTACTTC. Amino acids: CASSPPRTGREYEQYF.

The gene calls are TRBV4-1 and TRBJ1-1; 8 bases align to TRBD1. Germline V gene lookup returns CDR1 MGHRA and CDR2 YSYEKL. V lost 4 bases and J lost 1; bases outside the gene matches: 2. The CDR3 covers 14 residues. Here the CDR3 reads CASSLGTGNTEAFF. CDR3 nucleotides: TGCGCCAGCAGCCTCGGGACAGGGAACACTGAAGCTTTCTTT.

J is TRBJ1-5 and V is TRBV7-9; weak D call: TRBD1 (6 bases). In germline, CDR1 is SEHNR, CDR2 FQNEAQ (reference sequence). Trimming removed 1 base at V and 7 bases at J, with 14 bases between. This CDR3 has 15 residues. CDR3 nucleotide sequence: TGTGCCAGCAGCTTAGGCGGGGGGCCAGGGCAGCCCCAGCATTTT. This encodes CASSLGGGPGQPQHF.

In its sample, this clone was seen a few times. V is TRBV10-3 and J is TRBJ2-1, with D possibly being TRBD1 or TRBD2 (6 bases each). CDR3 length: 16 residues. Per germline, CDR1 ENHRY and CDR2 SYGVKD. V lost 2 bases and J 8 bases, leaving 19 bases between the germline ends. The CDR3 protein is CAISELLGGRGDEQFF. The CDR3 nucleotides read TGTGCCATCAGTGAGCTCCTAGGGGGGCGAGGGGATGAGCAGTTCTTC.

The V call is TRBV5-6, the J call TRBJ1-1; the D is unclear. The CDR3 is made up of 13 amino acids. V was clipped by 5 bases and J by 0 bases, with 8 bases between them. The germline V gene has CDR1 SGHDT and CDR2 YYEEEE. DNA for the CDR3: TGTGCCAGCAGGGCAGGCATGAACACTGAAGCTTTCTTT. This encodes CASRAGMNTEAFF.